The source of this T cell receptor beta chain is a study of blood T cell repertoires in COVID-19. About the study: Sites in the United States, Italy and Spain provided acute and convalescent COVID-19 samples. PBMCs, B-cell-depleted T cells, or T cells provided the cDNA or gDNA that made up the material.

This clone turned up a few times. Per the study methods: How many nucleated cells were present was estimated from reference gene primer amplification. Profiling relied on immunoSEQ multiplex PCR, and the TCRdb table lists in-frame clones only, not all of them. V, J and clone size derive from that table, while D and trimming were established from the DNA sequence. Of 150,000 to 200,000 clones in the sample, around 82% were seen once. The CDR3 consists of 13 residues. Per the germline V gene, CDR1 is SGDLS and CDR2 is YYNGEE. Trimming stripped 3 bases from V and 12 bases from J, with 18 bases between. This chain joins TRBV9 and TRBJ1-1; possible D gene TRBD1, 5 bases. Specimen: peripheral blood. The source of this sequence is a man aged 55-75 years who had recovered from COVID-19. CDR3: CASSGPQAGETFF. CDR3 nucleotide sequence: TGTGCCAGCAGCGGACCACAGGCTGGAGAAACTTTCTTT.